These 4 T cell receptor beta chains were all obtained from the same sample, sequenced in a study of blood T cell repertoires in COVID-19. Clones were sequenced by immunoSEQ multiplex PCR, and TCRdb holds only the in-frame ones, with some missing. This table holds roughly 230,000 clones, roughly 89% found once. Sequences were obtained from peripheral blood. All receptors derive from a woman in her 40s who had recovered from COVID-19.

This chain connects TRBV30 to TRBJ2-2; D is perhaps TRBD2 (5 bases). The V end was cut by 6 bases, the J end by 7 bases, with 12 bases between. This CDR3 is 12 amino acids long. Looked up from germline, CDR1 is GTSNPN and CDR2 is SVGIG (reference sequence). CDR3 nucleotides: TGTGCCTGCCCTAAGGGAGACGGGGAGCTGTTTTTT. Protein sequence: CACPKGDGELFF.

V and J are TRBV3-1 (or the pseudogene TRBV3-2) and TRBJ2-1, with 7 bases that match TRBD2. The ends lost 1 base at V and 8 bases at J; junction bases unmatched: 5. The CDR3 is made up of 14 amino acids. CDR1 and CDR2 (germline): LGHDT, YNNKEL (reference sequence). In nucleotides, the CDR3 is TGTGCCAGCAGCCAAGGTTATAGCGGGTATGAGCAGTTCTTC. Translated: CASSQGYSGYEQFF.

This clone was picked up one time. This sequence joins TRBV10-3 and TRBJ1-5, with a possible D match to TRBD1 (5 bases). The CDR3 totals 17 residues. V was pared by 8 bases and J by 4 bases, with 24 bases between. Germline CDR1 is ENHRY and CDR2 is SYGVKD. The CDR3: CAIHPGAGSAGNQPQHF. The CDR3 DNA follows: TGTGCCATCCACCCTGGGGCTGGATCCGCAGGGAATCAGCCCCAGCATTTT.

The rearrangement uses TRBV5-3 and TRBJ1-6, with D hard to call. TRBV5-3 is annotated as an ORF whose role is uncertain. V was cut by 3 bases and J by 3 bases, with 22 bases left in between. The CDR3 has 19 amino acids. The CDR3 nucleotides read TGTGCCAGAAGCTCCCAAGAGATAGTCCCCGAGGTCTATAATTCACCCCTCCACTTT. Protein product: CARSSQEIVPEVYNSPLHF.